This entry concerns a single T cell receptor beta chain. 13 Jbeta primers and 60 Vbeta primers were used for the PCR. The data were produced by immunoSEQ multiplex PCR, yet TCRdb's version contains in-frame clones alone and is incomplete. This sample has about 200,000 clones, with roughly 85% found just once. The sample is drawn from a study of cytomegalovirus exposure and HLA in healthy donors. V gave up 2 bases and J gave up 7 bases, with 15 bases separating them. The CDR3 is 15 amino acids. The germline CDR1 and CDR2 sequences are SGHDT and YYEEEE. The V call is TRBV5-6, the J call TRBJ2-2; D is perhaps TRBD1 (5 bases). The clonotype comes from a woman aged 50 to 60 in good health and CMV-seronegative. The specimen was PBMCs. CDR3 sequence (DNA): TGTGCCAGCAGCTTTTTAAGGGGTTTTGGCGGGGAGCTGTTTTTT. This gives the protein CASSFLRGFGGELFF.